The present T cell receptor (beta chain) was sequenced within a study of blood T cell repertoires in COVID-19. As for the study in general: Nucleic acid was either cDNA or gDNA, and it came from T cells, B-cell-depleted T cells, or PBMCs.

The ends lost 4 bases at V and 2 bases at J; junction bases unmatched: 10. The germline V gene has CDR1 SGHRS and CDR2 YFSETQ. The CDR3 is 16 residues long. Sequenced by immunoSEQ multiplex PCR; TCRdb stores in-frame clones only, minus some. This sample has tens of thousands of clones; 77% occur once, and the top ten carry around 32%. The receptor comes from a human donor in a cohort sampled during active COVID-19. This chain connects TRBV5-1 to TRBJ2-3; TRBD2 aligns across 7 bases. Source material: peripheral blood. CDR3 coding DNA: TGCGCCAGCAGCCCTTTCGCGGGGGACCTCACAGATACGCAGTATTTT. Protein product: CASSPFAGDLTDTQYF.